One sample yielded the 32 T cell receptor beta chains listed below, sequenced in a study of blood T cell repertoires in COVID-19. Repertoires were generated with immunoSEQ multiplex PCR, while TCRdb's copy carries only in-frame clones and drops some. The sample holds about 260,000 clones, approximately 88% seen once. The sample consisted of PBMCs or T cells enriched from blood (not recorded which). These TCRs come from a woman in her thirties or forties who had been exposed to COVID-19.

There are a few counts of this clone. CDR3 coding DNA: TGTGCCAGCAGCGACAGGGTCCAAGAGACCCAGTACTTC. Protein: CASSDRVQETQYF. The chain employs TRBV7-2 and TRBJ2-5, with 7 positions matching TRBD1. J lost 1 base, V lost 5 bases, and 1 base had no gene match. CDR3 length: 13 residues. Germline V CDR1 and CDR2: SGHTA, FQGNSA. The full variable domain, with the rest looked up from reference TRBV7-2 and TRBJ2-5, is GAGVSQSPSNKVTEKGKDVELRCDPISGHTALYWYRQSLGQGLEFLIYFQGNSAPDKSGLPSDRFSAERTGGSVSTLTIQRTQQEDSAVYLCASSDRVQETQYFGPGTRLLVL.

The rearrangement links TRBV7-2 to TRBJ1-2; TRBD1 matches 11 bases. Germline assignment: CDR1 SGHTA and CDR2 FQGNSA. V gave up 5 bases and J gave up 2 bases; unmatched junction bases: 4. This CDR3 comprises 15 residues. The CDR3 sequence is CASSPGQGVNYGYTF. The CDR3 bases are TGTGCCAGCAGCCCGGGACAGGGGGTGAACTATGGCTACACCTTC.

This clone was counted only a few times. This chain uses TRBV6-5 with TRBJ1-2, with D uncertain. Germline CDR1 is MNHEY and CDR2 is SVGAGI. The CDR3 contains 11 residues. V was trimmed by 2 bases and J by 7 bases, leaving 5 bases between them. The CDR3 loop reads CASSYGGGYTF. The CDR3 DNA reads as TGTGCCAGCAGTTACGGCGGTGGCTACACCTTC.

As to this clone: Other DNA sequences of this sample code for an identical CDR3. This chain links TRBV6-2 or TRBV6-3 with TRBJ1-2; 7 bases agree with TRBD1. The CDR3 covers 15 residues. CDR1 is MNHEY, CDR2 SVGEGT, per germline. Trimming at V came to 5 bases and at J to 0 bases, leaving 6 bases not matched to a gene. The CDR3: CASSGTEWTNYGYTF. The CDR3 DNA is TGTGCCAGCAGTGGGACAGAATGGACTAACTATGGCTACACCTTC.

The chain has TRBV2 and TRBJ2-2, with 7 bases aligning to TRBD1. Germline V CDR1 and CDR2: SNHLY, FYNNEI. J was trimmed by 6 bases and V by 7 bases; bases with no gene match: 26. The CDR3 contains 20 residues. CDR3 loop: CASIKWGRGYEPGDAGELFF. CDR3 nucleotide sequence: TGTGCCAGCATCAAATGGGGCAGGGGGTACGAACCGGGCGACGCCGGGGAGCTGTTTTTT.

This clone was seen only once. The V gene is TRBV3-1 (or the pseudogene TRBV3-2), the J gene TRBJ1-5; D possibly corresponds to TRBD1 (5 bases). The V gene lost 3 bases and the J gene lost 1 base, with 16 bases spanning the gap. Germline CDR1 LGHDT, CDR2 YNNKEL (reference sequence). This CDR3 region has 17 residues. CDR3 sequence reads: CASSQGRGGRSNQPQHF. CDR3 in DNA: TGTGCCAGCAGCCAGGGGCGGGGAGGTAGGAGCAATCAGCCCCAGCATTTT.

The gene calls are TRBV24-1 and TRBJ2-3; 7 positions match TRBD1. J was trimmed by 6 bases and V by 3 bases; bases with no gene match: 14. Per germline, CDR1 KGHDR and CDR2 SFDVKD. This CDR3 has 17 amino acids. The CDR3 nucleotides read TGTGCCACCAGTGATCCGGTAGGACAGGAACACAGGGATACGCAGTATTTT. Translated: CATSDPVGQEHRDTQYF.

The CDR3 reads CASSEQGPNTEAFF. The DNA for the CDR3 is TGTGCCAGCTCAGAACAGGGGCCGAACACTGAAGCTTTCTTT. The chain recombines TRBV18 with TRBJ1-1; 7 bases fit TRBD1. The CDR3 spans 14 residues. Germline V gene data show CDR1 as KGHSH and CDR2 as LQKENI. V dropped 5 bases and J dropped 1; count of bases not matched to a gene: 4. Full variable domain (rest looked up from reference TRBV18 and TRBJ1-1): NAGVMQNPRHLVRRRGQEARLRCSPMKGHSHVYWYRQLPEEGLKFMVYLQKENIIDESGMPKERFSAEFPKEGPSILRIQQVVRGDSAAYFCASSEQGPNTEAFFGQGTRLTVV.

The V call is TRBV9, the J call TRBJ1-1; TRBD1 might be the D (5 bases). CDR1 is SGDLS and CDR2 is YYNGEE in the germline V gene. This CDR3 has 15 residues. The ends were cut back, 0 bases at V and 0 bases at J, with 9 bases in the middle. The CDR3 DNA is TGTGCCAGCAGCGTAGAAACAGGTTTGAACACTGAAGCTTTCTTT. Its translation is CASSVETGLNTEAFF.

DNA of the CDR3: TGTGCCAGCAGCCGCCGGACAGCCTTGAACACTGAAGCTTTCTTT. As protein: CASSRRTALNTEAFF. The chain carries TRBV11-2 and TRBJ1-1; the D gene is possibly TRBD1 (6 bases). The germline V and J ends were trimmed by 5 bases and 0 bases, with 13 bases remaining between them. Germline lookup yields CDR1 SGHAT and CDR2 FQNNGV. The CDR3 is 15 residues long.

The chain joins TRBV7-3 to TRBJ1-5; tentatively, D is TRBD1 (5 bases). Germline lookup yields CDR1 SGHTA and CDR2 FQGTGA. Trimming left V 4 bases short and J 7 bases short, with 11 bases between. The CDR3 is 13 amino acids. In nucleotides, the CDR3 is TGTGCCAGCAGCTCGAATCAGGGACAGCCCCAGCATTTT. Translated, it gives CASSSNQGQPQHF. Looking up the rest from reference TRBV7-3 and TRBJ1-5 gives the full variable domain: GAGVSQTPSNKVTEKGKYVELRCDPISGHTALYWYRQSLGQGPEFLIYFQGTGAADDSGLPNDRFFAVRPEGSVSTLKIQRTERGDSAVYLCASSSNQGQPQHFGDGTRLSIL.

The chain recombines TRBV12-3 or TRBV12-4 with TRBJ2-2; possible D gene TRBD2, 6 bases. This CDR3 region has 12 residues. V lost 6 bases to trimming and J lost 4 bases, with 6 bases between them. CDR3 protein: CASRTSTGELFF. The CDR3 DNA sequence: TGTGCCAGCAGGACTAGCACCGGGGAGCTGTTTTTT.

The chain couples TRBV3-1 (or the pseudogene TRBV3-2) to TRBJ2-5, with 8 bases that match TRBD1. Per germline, CDR1 LGHDT and CDR2 YNNKEL (reference sequence). The junction had 3 bases not matched to a gene; V was cut back by 4 bases and J by 2 bases. The CDR3 covers 14 residues. The CDR3 bases are TGTGCCAGCAGCCTACGGACAGGGCAAGAGACCCAGTACTTC. As protein: CASSLRTGQETQYF.

This clone was observed a single time. The chain uses TRBV5-4 and TRBJ1-1, with unresolved D. Trimming cost V 4 bases and J 2 bases, with 9 bases left between them. This CDR3 spans 13 amino acids. Germline CDR1 and CDR2: SGHNT and YYREEE (reference sequence). CDR3 sequence: CASSTTLNTEAFF. The CDR3 nucleotides read TGTGCCAGCAGCACCACGCTAAACACTGAAGCTTTCTTT.

This clone was observed a few times. The J gene is TRBJ1-2, the V gene TRBV21-1; the table's D call of TRBD1 was not tested on the DNA. TRBV21-1 is recorded as a pseudogene. The CDR3 is made up of 16 amino acids. This chain's CDR3 is CASSKGRTGCDYGYTF. The DNA for the CDR3 is TGTGCCAGCAGCAAAGGCAGGACAGGGTGTGACTATGGCTACACCTTC.

The V gene is TRBV9, the J gene TRBJ1-4, with a weak D call TRBD1 (5 bases). The CDR3 is 14 amino acids. Trimming left V 0 bases short and J 7 bases short, with 10 bases between. Germline CDR1 is SGDLS and CDR2 is YYNGEE. This CDR3 reads CASSVEGWSEKLFF. The CDR3 nucleotides read TGTGCCAGCAGCGTAGAGGGGTGGAGTGAAAAACTGTTTTTT.

Regarding this clone: A junction boundary mismatches the germline segment, possibly from a read error. This chain joins TRBV5-1 and TRBJ1-1; 11 bases fit TRBD1. The germline gives CDR1 SGHRS, CDR2 YFSETQ. The CDR3 extends over 15 amino acids. This chain's CDR3 is CASSLLGQGGTEAFF. The CDR3 nucleotides read TGTGCCAGCAGCTTGCTGGGACAGGGGGGGACTGAAGCTTTCTTT.

The rearrangement joins TRBV7-5 to TRBJ2-7; the listed D gene, TRBD1, was not tested against the DNA. TRBV7-5 is tagged as a pseudogene. This CDR3 comprises 14 residues. CDR3 sequence: CARSQTGWAYEQYV. The CDR3 DNA reads as TGTGCCAGAAGCCAAACAGGTTGGGCCTACGAGCAGTACGTC.

The V gene is TRBV24-1, the J gene TRBJ2-1, with D possibly being TRBD1 (6 bases). Germline V gives CDR1 KGHDR, CDR2 SFDVKD. The germline V and J ends were trimmed by 7 bases and 4 bases, with 19 bases remaining between them. The CDR3 contains 16 residues. The CDR3 protein is CATSPLGTPSYNEQFF. In nucleotides, the CDR3 is TGTGCCACCAGCCCTCTCGGGACACCATCGTACAATGAGCAGTTCTTC.

In this sample, this clone turned up once. The rearrangement links TRBV24-1 to TRBJ1-5; TRBD1 might be the D (6 bases). V gave up 3 bases and J gave up 9 bases, with 14 bases separating them. This CDR3 contains 14 residues. The V gene's germline CDR1 is KGHDR and CDR2 SFDVKD. CDR3: CATSDRRTVRPQHF. The CDR3, as DNA: TGTGCCACCAGTGATCGTAGGACAGTAAGGCCCCAGCATTTT.

The genes are TRBV6-5 and TRBJ1-2; 9 bases match TRBD1. The CDR3 has 15 amino acids. The germline gives CDR1 MNHEY, CDR2 SVGAGI. The junction had 10 bases not matched to a gene; V was cut back by 6 bases and J by 5 bases. CDR3 loop: CASRATGGRGYGYTF. The CDR3, as DNA: TGTGCCAGCAGGGCCACAGGGGGCAGGGGATATGGCTACACCTTC.

This chain links TRBV7-9 with TRBJ1-1, with D perhaps matching TRBD1 (5 bases). CDR3 length: 13 residues. Trimming took off 3 bases at V and 4 bases at J, with 9 bases between the two ends. Per germline, CDR1 SEHNR and CDR2 FQNEAQ (reference sequence). The CDR3, as DNA: TGTGCCAGCAGCTTGACAGTAGCCACTGAAGCTTTCTTT. Its protein product is CASSLTVATEAFF.

The gene calls are TRBV30 and TRBJ1-1; TRBD1 might be the D (6 bases). V was clipped by 4 bases and J by 1 base, with 13 bases between them. CDR1 and CDR2 (germline): GTSNPN, SVGIG (reference sequence). The CDR3 runs to 14 residues. The CDR3 sequence is CAWKKGTSNTEAFF. DNA of the CDR3: TGTGCCTGGAAGAAGGGGACATCGAACACTGAAGCTTTCTTT.

The rearrangement links TRBV29-1 to TRBJ1-1; no clear D gene. V dropped 7 bases and J dropped 4 bases, with 7 bases sitting between them. Germline loops: CDR1 SQVTM, CDR2 ANQGSEA. CDR3 size: 10 residues. The chain's CDR3 is CSGEGTEAFF. As DNA, the CDR3 is TGCAGCGGGGAGGGCACTGAAGCTTTCTTT.

The chain couples TRBV6-5 to TRBJ1-1; D call uncertain. V lost 5 bases to trimming and J lost 2 bases, with 9 bases between them. Looked up from germline, CDR1 is MNHEY and CDR2 is SVGAGI. This CDR3 spans 13 amino acids. Here the CDR3 DNA reads TGTGCCAGCAGTAGGACTGGAAACACTGAAGCTTTCTTT. Translating it yields CASSRTGNTEAFF.

The chain employs TRBV5-1 and TRBJ1-2, with TRBD1 identical over 7 bases. The CDR3 is 15 amino acids. J lost 6 bases, V lost 0 bases, and 8 bases had no gene match. Germline V gene data show CDR1 as SGHRS and CDR2 as YFSETQ. CDR3 DNA sequence: TGCGCCAGCAGCTTGGACACAGGGGAGGTGGATGGCTACACCTTC. It is translated as CASSLDTGEVDGYTF.

The V gene is TRBV7-2, the J gene TRBJ2-5; 8 nucleotides agree with TRBD1. V lost 3 bases, J lost 0 bases, and 3 bases stayed unmatched. The CDR3 covers 15 residues. The V gene's germline CDR1 is SGHTA and CDR2 FQGNSA. The CDR3 is CASSLTGDNQETQYF. The CDR3 DNA reads as TGTGCCAGCAGCTTGACAGGGGATAACCAAGAGACCCAGTACTTC.

The rearrangement uses TRBV7-2 and TRBJ2-4; 12 nucleotides agree with TRBD2. Germline lookup yields CDR1 SGHTA and CDR2 FQGNSA. After removal of 5 bases from V and 6 bases from J, the junction contained 14 bases not matched to a gene. The CDR3 is 18 residues long. Here the CDR3 DNA reads TGTGCCAGCAGCCCCGGACTAGCGGGGATAGGAAGGGGAAACATTCAGTACTTC. It encodes CASSPGLAGIGRGNIQYF.

This chain joins TRBV7-8 and TRBJ1-5; 7 nucleotides match TRBD1. The V segment lost 4 bases and the J segment 4 bases; nucleotides outside the gene matches: 25. Germline CDR1 and CDR2: SGHVS and FQNEAQ. The CDR3 consists of 21 residues. The chain's CDR3 is CASSSYPGVRRDRKINQPQHF. CDR3 coding DNA: TGTGCCAGCAGCTCCTACCCTGGGGTGAGACGGGACAGAAAAATTAATCAGCCCCAGCATTTT.

In its sample, this clone was seen once. The chain has TRBV5-6 and TRBJ1-2, with D tentatively TRBD1 (6 bases). Germline lookup yields CDR1 SGHDT and CDR2 YYEEEE. CDR3 length: 13 amino acids. Deletions cut 5 bases from V and 6 bases from J, with 14 bases between. In DNA form, the CDR3 reads TGTGCCAGCAGACTGGGACATGGCGATGGCTACACCTTC. Protein: CASRLGHGDGYTF. Based on the CDR3 plus reference TRBV5-6 and TRBJ1-2, the full variable domain is DAGVTQSPTHLIKTRGQQVTLRCSPKSGHDTVSWYQQALGQGPQFIFQYYEEEERQRGNFPDRFSGHQFPNYSSELNVNALLLGDSALYLCASRLGHGDGYTFGSGTRLTVV.

Concerning this clone: Other DNA sequences from this sample encode an identical CDR3 as well. The chain links TRBV12-3 or TRBV12-4 to TRBJ2-7; D might be TRBD2 (7 bases). V shed 3 bases and J shed 7 bases, with 13 bases lying between them. The CDR3 totals 13 residues. DNA for the CDR3: TGTGCCAGCAGTTTTGGGGGGGCCGGTGAGCAGTACTTC. This gives the protein CASSFGGAGEQYF.

This sequence joins TRBV7-3 and TRBJ2-3; 7 bases map to TRBD2. Germline values: CDR1 SGHTA, CDR2 FQGTGA. V gave up 5 bases and J gave up 1 base; unmatched junction bases: 9. The CDR3 has 16 amino acids. This chain's CDR3 is CASSPSGRGGTDTQYF. The CDR3 DNA follows: TGTGCCAGCAGCCCCTCAGGACGGGGGGGCACAGATACGCAGTATTTT.